This T cell receptor beta chain was documented in a study of chemoradiotherapy in HPV16-positive cancers. General study findings and limits: Candidate HPV-specific clones and E7-related TCR motifs grew in tumor during treatment.

Sequencing used immunoSEQ multiplex PCR; TCRdb keeps in-frame clones, though not all of them. In the table there are about 7,900 clones, 70% to 90% of which are singletons. A few counts support this clone. Its antigen is as yet unknown. Sampling was carried out from a patient who underwent chemoradiotherapy. The receptor was derived from a human donor with HPV-associated anogenital cancer.

In DNA form, the CDR3 reads TGTGCCAGCAGTGAAGTTCGGGGCCCTAACTATGGCTACACCTTC. Translating gives CASSEVRGPNYGYTF. This rearrangement joins TRBV6-1 to TRBJ1-2; tentatively, D is TRBD1 (5 bases). Germline V gene lookup returns CDR1 MNHNS and CDR2 SASEGT. The CDR3 is made up of 15 amino acids. The V end lost 1 base, the J end lost 0 bases, and 9 bases lay between the germline ends.